This entry features one TCR beta chain sequence. A quantity of roughly 0.5 to 1 ug RNA underwent reverse transcription using random hexamers. TCRdb re-derived calls from the immunoSEQ multiplex PCR reads in MiXCR, one entry per CDR3 protein. This table has 130,000 to 150,000 distinct CDR3 sequences, approximately 94% appearing once. The sample comes from a study of CD8 T cells in Susac syndrome. Study-level background: When blood was drawn, the patients with Susac syndrome were therapy-naive, on corticosteroids, or on intravenous immunoglobulin alone.

The germline CDR1 and CDR2 sequences are MNHEY and SMNVEV (reference sequence). Trimming took 5 bases from V and 4 from J; bases not matched to a gene: 9. The CDR3 runs 15 residues. The specimen sequenced was CD4+ T cells from PBMCs. The clonotype was recovered from a human donor with Susac syndrome. The gene calls are TRBV27 and TRBJ2-5, with 8 bases aligning to TRBD1. The CDR3 loop is CASSATGALGETQYF. The CDR3 DNA follows: TGTGCCAGCAGTGCGACAGGGGCTTTGGGAGAGACCCAGTACTTC.